The 26 T cell receptor beta chains listed next were all sequenced from one sample in a study of CD8 T cells in Susac syndrome. Random hexamers were used to reverse transcribe about 0.5 to 1 ug of RNA. TCRdb redid the calling of the immunoSEQ multiplex PCR reads with MiXCR, one entry per CDR3 protein. The sample records some 190,000 distinct CDR3 sequences, 85% to 95% being singletons. The material sequenced was CD4+ T cells from PBMCs. The receptor source for this set is a human donor in good health.

J is TRBJ2-5 and V is TRBV7-2, with 9 bases aligning to TRBD2. CDR3 length: 16 residues. CDR1 and CDR2 from the germline V gene are SGHTA and FQGNSA. With 1 base clipped from V and 2 bases from J, the junction kept 5 bases outside the gene matches. This chain's CDR3 is CASSLGAGGRQETQYF. DNA for the CDR3: TGTGCCAGCAGCTTAGGAGCGGGGGGACGACAAGAGACCCAGTACTTC.

The chain combines TRBV12-3 or TRBV12-4 with TRBJ1-5; D ambiguous. This CDR3 region has 14 residues. Trimming left V 3 bases short and J 0 bases short, with 6 bases between. CDR3 sequence (DNA): TGTGCCAGCAGTTTCCACAGTAGCAATCAGCCCCAGCATTTT. Its protein product is CASSFHSSNQPQHF.

This chain links TRBV2 with TRBJ1-5, with D perhaps matching TRBD1 (6 bases). V was cut by 6 bases and J by 2 bases, with 11 bases left in between. The CDR3 is 14 amino acids. Germline values: CDR1 SNHLY, CDR2 FYNNEI. The CDR3 here is CASSAGGRNQPQHF. The CDR3, as DNA: TGTGCCAGCAGCGCTGGGGGGCGCAATCAGCCCCAGCATTTT.

The chain employs TRBV5-1 and TRBJ1-5, with 8 bases identical to TRBD1. With 2 bases clipped from V and 8 bases from J, the junction kept 3 bases outside the gene matches. From germline, CDR1 is SGHRS and CDR2 YFSETQ. This CDR3 is built from 13 residues. CDR3 residues: CASSLDRGKPQHF. CDR3 DNA sequence: TGCGCCAGCAGCTTAGACAGGGGAAAGCCCCAGCATTTT.

The rearrangement links TRBV29-1 to TRBJ2-5; D is uncertain. The CDR3 contains 12 residues. The germline V and J ends were trimmed by 7 bases and 2 bases, with 11 bases remaining between them. Germline V gene sequence: CDR1 SQVTM, CDR2 ANQGSEA. Written as DNA, the CDR3 is TGCAGCGCATCCAAAGGGCAAGAGACCCAGTACTTC. Protein sequence: CSASKGQETQYF.

The J gene is TRBJ2-3, the V gene TRBV29-1; 8 nucleotides align to TRBD2. Germline assignment: CDR1 SQVTM and CDR2 ANQGSEA. This CDR3 is built from 17 residues. The V segment lost 0 bases and the J segment 6 bases; nucleotides outside the gene matches: 14. CDR3 sequence (DNA): TGCAGCGTTGAAGATAGGGGACTAGACGGGGCTTGGGATACGCAGTATTTT. It specifies CSVEDRGLDGAWDTQYF.

This clonotype was detected once. The rearrangement uses TRBV30 and TRBJ2-2; a weak D match, TRBD1 (5 bases). The CDR3 is 13 residues long. The V and J ends lost 3 bases and 5 bases respectively, with 10 bases between them. From germline, CDR1 is GTSNPN and CDR2 SVGIG (reference sequence). In DNA form, the CDR3 reads TGTGCCTGGAGACCGCAGGGAACCGGGGAGCTGTTTTTT. It specifies CAWRPQGTGELFF.

The chain joins TRBV3-1 to TRBJ1-2; 12 nucleotides align to TRBD1. The CDR3 totals 14 residues. The V and J ends lost 6 bases and 5 bases, in that order; junction bases with no gene match: 4. Germline V CDR1 and CDR2: LGHDT, YNNKEL (reference sequence). CDR3 DNA: TGTGCCAGCAGAGGGACAGGGGGCGCATATGGCTACACCTTC. As protein: CASRGTGGAYGYTF.

The V gene is TRBV19, the J gene TRBJ2-3; a weak D match, TRBD1 (6 bases). CDR3 length equals 16 residues. Trimming shortened V by 4 bases and J by 2 bases, and 16 bases separated the two germline ends. Per germline, CDR1 LNHDA and CDR2 SQIVND (reference sequence). The CDR3 DNA reads as TGTGCCAGTAGTAGAACACAGGGCCCCTCCACAGATACGCAGTATTTT. Translated, it gives CASSRTQGPSTDTQYF.

The CDR3 here is CASSRSRGDTQYF. The DNA of the CDR3 is TGTGCCAGCAGCCGCTCAAGAGGAGATACGCAGTATTTT. The chain couples TRBV3-1 to TRBJ2-3; D remains unclear. CDR1 is LGHDT and CDR2 is YNNKEL in the germline V gene (reference sequence). The V end was cut by 4 bases, the J end by 5 bases, with 10 bases between. The length of the CDR3 is 13 residues.

This sequence joins TRBV6-2 or TRBV6-3 and TRBJ2-5; no clear D. CDR1 is MNHEY, CDR2 SVGEGT, per germline. There are 12 residues in the CDR3. Trimming removed 1 base at V and 5 bases at J, with 5 bases between. The chain's CDR3 is CASSYYWETQYF. CDR3 bases: TGTGCCAGCAGTTACTACTGGGAGACCCAGTACTTC.

V gene TRBV9 combines with J gene TRBJ2-7; 10 nucleotides line up with TRBD2. The germline gives CDR1 SGDLS, CDR2 YYNGEE. This CDR3 comprises 17 residues. V dropped 0 bases and J dropped 3; count of bases not matched to a gene: 9. The CDR3 region has the DNA TGTGCCAGCAGCGTAGGGGCTAGCGGGGGCGGGGTCTACGAGCAGTACTTC. Translating gives CASSVGASGGGVYEQYF.

The V and J genes are TRBV24-1 and TRBJ2-3; D gene uncertain. The V gene lost 3 bases and the J gene lost 1 base, with 10 bases spanning the gap. CDR3 length equals 15 residues. Germline loops: CDR1 KGHDR, CDR2 SFDVKD. The CDR3 sequence: CATSDPSERTDTQYF. CDR3 nucleotide sequence: TGTGCCACCAGTGATCCCTCCGAACGCACAGATACGCAGTATTTT.

The V call is TRBV13, the J call TRBJ2-7; 10 nucleotides line up with TRBD2. The CDR3 runs to 20 residues. V trimming: 4 bases; J trimming: 2 bases; junction bases outside the gene matches: 20. The germline V gene has CDR1 PRHDT and CDR2 FYEKMQ (reference sequence). In nucleotides, the CDR3 is TGTGCCAGCAGCTCGTACAGCGGGAGGGCCCTAGGAGAGATGACCTACGAGCAGTACGTC. Translation gives CASSSYSGRALGEMTYEQYV.

This clonotype was observed a single time. This rearrangement joins TRBV29-1 to TRBJ2-1; possibly TRBD2 for D (5 bases). CDR1 and CDR2 from the germline V gene are SQVTM and ANQGSEA. The length of the CDR3 is 15 residues. V dropped 0 bases and J dropped 4 bases, with 13 bases sitting between them. The CDR3 loop is CSVEDREGSYNEQFF. The CDR3 DNA sequence: TGCAGCGTTGAAGATCGAGAGGGCAGTTACAATGAGCAGTTCTTC.

CDR3 sequence (DNA): TGCAGTGCAAATCCCGGGACAGAGGTTTCCACAGATACGCAGTATTTT. Translation gives CSANPGTEVSTDTQYF. This sequence joins TRBV20-1 and TRBJ2-3; 7 bases match TRBD1. CDR1 is DFQATT and CDR2 is SNEGSKA in the germline V gene (reference sequence). With 6 bases clipped from V and 2 bases from J, the junction kept 14 bases outside the gene matches. The CDR3 is made up of 16 amino acids.

This sequence joins TRBV20-1 and TRBJ1-5; tentatively, D is TRBD1 (5 bases). In germline, CDR1 is DFQATT, CDR2 SNEGSKA (reference sequence). Trimming pared 5 bases from V and 3 bases from J, leaving 17 bases between. The CDR3 has 15 amino acids. Written as DNA, the CDR3 is TGCAGTGCTGCTCTTTTCGTGACAGCCAATCAGCCCCAGCATTTT. As protein: CSAALFVTANQPQHF.

This clonotype was detected once. This chain connects TRBV12-3 or TRBV12-4 to TRBJ2-3; D ambiguous. The length of the CDR3 is 12 residues. The V end lost 7 bases, the J end lost 6 bases, and 11 bases lay between the germline ends. DNA of the CDR3: TGTGCCAGCACTCCCTGGCGGGATACGCAGTATTTT. Translated: CASTPWRDTQYF.

The chain recombines TRBV30 with TRBJ1-3; 9 bases line up with TRBD1. The CDR3 runs to 13 residues. Looked up from germline, CDR1 is GTSNPN and CDR2 is SVGIG (reference sequence). Losses at the gene ends were 8 bases for V and 2 bases for J; bases not matched to a gene: 4. The CDR3 reads CAGGQGAGNTIYF. The CDR3 region has the DNA TGTGCCGGGGGACAGGGCGCTGGAAACACCATATATTTT.

The genes are TRBV9 and TRBJ2-5; 7 nucleotides agree with TRBD1. The length of the CDR3 is 14 residues. V was pared by 0 bases and J by 4 bases, with 3 bases of the junction left unmatched. Germline loops: CDR1 SGDLS, CDR2 YYNGEE. The CDR3 DNA sequence: TGTGCCAGCAGCGTAGGAGGGGGCCCAGAGACCCAGTACTTC. This translates into CASSVGGGPETQYF.

This clonotype was detected once. The chain has TRBV20-1 and TRBJ2-5, with a tentative D call TRBD2 (7 bases). Trimming shortened V by 3 bases and J by 4 bases, and 15 bases separated the two germline ends. The V gene's germline CDR1 is DFQATT and CDR2 SNEGSKA (reference sequence). The CDR3 loop spans 14 amino acids. DNA for the CDR3: TGCAGTGCTAGCTCGGGGGGCCTCCCAGAGACCCAGTACTTC. It specifies CSASSGGLPETQYF.

The V and J genes are TRBV4-1 and TRBJ2-2, with 7 bases matching TRBD1. The CDR3 has 15 amino acids. Germline V gene lookup returns CDR1 MGHRA and CDR2 YSYEKL. V lost 3 bases, J lost 5 bases, and 6 bases stayed unmatched. CDR3 bases: TGCGCCAGCAGCCAGAGGGACAGATATACCGGGGAGCTGTTTTTT. Its protein is CASSQRDRYTGELFF.

V gene TRBV7-8 combines with J gene TRBJ2-3; D might be TRBD1 (6 bases). Between the trimmed V and J ends, which lost 2 bases and 1 base, there was a span of 10 bases. The CDR3 covers 15 residues. The germline gives CDR1 SGHVS, CDR2 FQNEAQ. The CDR3 coding sequence is TGTGCCAGCAGCTTAAGGACAGCGCGCACAGATACGCAGTATTTT. Its translation: CASSLRTARTDTQYF.

The rearrangement joins TRBV7-2 to TRBJ2-5; D may be TRBD1 (5 bases). Germline V gives CDR1 SGHTA, CDR2 FQGNSA. V shed 3 bases and J shed 5 bases, with 13 bases lying between them. The CDR3 sequence is 14 residues long. CDR3 amino acids: CASSFDRGPETQYF. CDR3 DNA sequence: TGTGCCAGCAGCTTCGATAGGGGCCCGGAGACCCAGTACTTC.

The genes are TRBV11-2 and TRBJ2-6; D is perhaps TRBD1 (6 bases). Trimming shortened V by 5 bases and J by 2 bases, and 16 bases separated the two germline ends. This CDR3 comprises 17 residues. Germline CDR1 is SGHAT and CDR2 is FQNNGV. The CDR3: CASSGRTAGPGANVLTF. The CDR3 coding sequence is TGTGCCAGCAGCGGCCGGACAGCTGGGCCTGGGGCCAACGTCCTGACTTTC.

The chain couples TRBV27 to TRBJ1-2; maybe TRBD1 (5 bases). This CDR3 has 16 amino acids. With 3 bases removed from V and 3 bases from J, the gap between germline ends came to 17 bases. Per germline, CDR1 MNHEY and CDR2 SMNVEV (reference sequence). The CDR3 loop is CASSFPGPSGHYGYTF. CDR3 DNA sequence: TGTGCCAGCAGTTTCCCGGGGCCCTCCGGGCACTATGGCTACACCTTC.